What follows are 4 T cell receptor beta chains derived from one specimen sequenced in a study of blood T cell repertoires in COVID-19. The data were produced by immunoSEQ multiplex PCR, yet TCRdb's version contains in-frame clones alone and is incomplete. Of 350,000 to 450,000 clones listed, about 85% are singletons. The material sequenced was peripheral blood. These receptors all stem from a woman under 30 with acute or convalescent COVID-19.

The chain has TRBV27 and TRBJ2-2; D may be TRBD1 (6 bases). V lost 10 bases to trimming and J lost 4 bases, with 13 bases between them. Germline CDR1 reads MNHEY; CDR2 reads SMNVEV (reference sequence). CDR3 length: 13 residues. The DNA for the CDR3 is TGTGCCATCGCCAACAGGGCCACCGGGGAGCTGTTTTTT. It encodes CAIANRATGELFF.

The chain uses TRBV19 and TRBJ1-5; TRBD1 is a possible D gene (5 bases). CDR3 length equals 15 residues. Germline assignment: CDR1 LNHDA and CDR2 SQIVND (reference sequence). V dropped 3 bases and J dropped 6 bases, with 15 bases sitting between them. The CDR3 coding sequence is TGTGCCAGTAGTATGGCGGCCTTAAGGGGTCAGCCCCAGCATTTT. Amino acids: CASSMAALRGQPQHF.

This clone was seen repeatedly, ten times or more. The V call is TRBV2, the J call TRBJ1-1; TRBD1 might be the D (6 bases). Per the germline V gene, CDR1 is SNHLY and CDR2 is FYNNEI. V lost 4 bases, J lost 11 bases, and 17 bases lay in between. This CDR3 contains 13 residues. CDR3 in amino acids: CASSGGTTQTAFF. Here the CDR3 DNA reads TGTGCCAGCAGTGGAGGGACAACCCAGACGGCTTTCTTT. Full variable domain (rest looked up from reference TRBV2 and TRBJ1-1): EPEVTQTPSHQVTQMGQEVILRCVPISNHLYFYWYRQILGQKVEFLVSFYNNEISEKSEIFDDQFSVERPDGSNFTLKIRSTKLEDSAMYFCASSGGTTQTAFFGQGTRLTVV.

The rearrangement uses TRBV3-1 (or the pseudogene TRBV3-2) and TRBJ1-2; D call uncertain. The length of the CDR3 is 15 residues. The germline V and J ends were trimmed by 1 base and 6 bases, with 15 bases remaining between them. Germline CDR1 LGHDT, CDR2 YNNKEL (reference sequence). This CDR3 is CASSQVWNGEHGYTF. CDR3 coding DNA: TGTGCCAGCAGCCAAGTCTGGAACGGGGAGCATGGCTACACCTTC.